Listed below are T cell receptor beta chains from one sample, sequenced in a study of cytomegalovirus exposure and HLA in healthy donors. The protocol was immunoSEQ multiplex PCR, while the TCRdb copy is restricted to in-frame clones and leaves out a portion. Its table lists about 150,000 clones. Sequenced input: PBMCs. Every receptor here comes from a woman aged 45-65 years in good health and CMV-seronegative. Both conserved end residues are part of each CDR3. A D gene is named only where the DNA matches it firmly.

CDR3	DNA	J	V	D
CASSMILSSNQPQHF	TGTGCCAGTAGTATGATCCTTAGTAGCAATCAGCCCCAGCATTTT	TRBJ1-5	TRBV19	.
CASSLISGDTQYF	TGTGCCAGCAGTTTGATCAGCGGGGATACGCAGTATTTT	TRBJ2-3	TRBV6-6	.
CASSQDAASTYNEQFF	TGCGCCAGCAGCCAAGATGCGGCTAGCACTTACAATGAGCAGTTCTTC	TRBJ2-1	TRBV4-1	.
CASSLVQANTEAFF	TGCGCCAGCAGCTTGGTGCAGGCGAACACTGAAGCTTTCTTT	TRBJ1-1	TRBV5-1	.
CASSDQGARYGYTF	TGTGCCAGCAGTGATCAGGGGGCGCGCTATGGCTACACCTTC	TRBJ1-2	TRBV2	TRBD1
CASSFWDRGSGELFF	TGTGCCAGCAGCTTCTGGGACAGGGGTTCCGGGGAGCTGTTTTTT	TRBJ2-2	TRBV5-4	TRBD1
CASSFRAGGKSSTDTQYF	TGCGCCAGCAGCTTCCGGGCGGGGGGGAAGTCTAGCACAGATACGCAGTATTTT	TRBJ2-3	TRBV5-1	TRBD2
CASSPGRSSSTDTQYF	TGTGCCAGCTCACCAGGGAGGTCCAGTAGCACAGATACGCAGTATTTT	TRBJ2-3	TRBV18	.
CASPGGSSGNTIYF	TGTGCCAGCCCGGGGGGTAGCTCTGGAAACACCATATATTTT	TRBJ1-3	TRBV6-1	.
CASSHGADGNTIYF	TGCGCCAGCAGCCACGGAGCAGATGGGAACACCATATATTTT	TRBJ1-3	TRBV4-3	.
CASSLMGRADTGELFF	TGCGCCAGCAGCTTGATGGGGAGGGCCGACACCGGGGAGCTGTTTTTT	TRBJ2-2	TRBV5-1	TRBD2
CASSPGQGPHTGELFF	TGCGCCAGCAGCCCGGGACAGGGGCCCCACACCGGGGAGCTGTTTTTT	TRBJ2-2	TRBV5-1	TRBD1
CASSYRGEGETQYF	TGCGCCAGCAGCTACCGGGGGGAAGGAGAGACCCAGTACTTC	TRBJ2-5	TRBV5-1	TRBD2
CASSLAVVGYTF	TGTGCCAGCAGCTTGGCCGTTGTGGGCTACACCTTC	TRBJ1-2	TRBV5-4	.
CASSLAGSISQPQHF	TGCGCCAGCAGCTTGGCAGGGTCAATCAGCCAGCCCCAGCATTTT	TRBJ1-5	TRBV5-1	.
CASSLPDRVTEAFF	TGTGCCAGCAGTTTACCTGACAGGGTGACTGAAGCTTTCTTT	TRBJ1-1	TRBV14	TRBD1
CASSAWTDTEAFF	TGTGCCAGTAGTGCCTGGACAGACACTGAAGCTTTCTTT	TRBJ1-1	TRBV19	.
CASSPQGSRDEQYF	TGTGCCAGCTCACCACAGGGGTCCCGCGACGAGCAGTACTTC	TRBJ2-7	TRBV18	.
CATSRQGAGTEAFF	TGTGCCACCAGCAGACAGGGGGCTGGCACTGAAGCTTTCTTT	TRBJ1-1	TRBV15	TRBD1
CASSQETSFPPDTQYF	TGTGCCAGCAGTCAAGAGACTAGTTTTCCCCCAGATACGCAGTATTTT	TRBJ2-3	TRBV28	.
CASSRTGAVQPQHF	TGTGCCAGCAGCAGGACAGGGGCAGTTCAGCCCCAGCATTTT	TRBJ1-5	TRBV27	TRBD1
CASSPTGQGALETQYF	TGTGCCAGCTCACCTACCGGCCAGGGGGCCTTGGAGACCCAGTACTTC	TRBJ2-5	TRBV18	TRBD1
CASSSGQEGTQYF	TGTGCCAGCAGCTCAGGACAGGAAGGGACCCAGTACTTC	TRBJ2-5	TRBV7-9	TRBD1
CASSGAGVTAYYNEQFF	TGTGCCAGCAGTGGGGCAGGGGTCACAGCTTACTACAATGAGCAGTTCTTC	TRBJ2-1	TRBV7-9	.
CASSLVSSYEQYF	TGTGCCAGCAGCTTAGTTAGTAGCTACGAGCAGTACTTC	TRBJ2-7	TRBV7-9	.
CACTGVDTQYF	TGTGCCTGTACGGGAGTGGATACGCAGTATTTT	TRBJ2-3	TRBV30	.
CASSGTSGAYEQYF	TGCGCCAGCAGTGGGACTAGCGGGGCCTACGAGCAGTACTTC	TRBJ2-7	TRBV10-2	TRBD2
CASSLGGSSYEQYF	TGTGCCAGCAGCCTAGGCGGGAGCTCCTACGAGCAGTACTTC	TRBJ2-7	TRBV5-6	TRBD2
CAWSWSGETQYF	TGTGCCTGGAGCTGGTCGGGAGAGACCCAGTACTTC	TRBJ2-5	TRBV30	.
CAWSGVDRVEQYF	TGTGCCTGGAGTGGGGTCGACAGGGTCGAGCAGTACTTC	TRBJ2-7	TRBV30	TRBD1
CASSDGRKGEKLFF	TGCGCCAGCAGTGACGGGAGAAAGGGGGAAAAACTGTTTTTT	TRBJ1-4	TRBV10-2	.
CASSLRTGVTDTQYF	TGTGCCAGCAGCCTTCGGACAGGGGTAACAGATACGCAGTATTTT	TRBJ2-3	TRBV14	TRBD1
CASRLRGFTEAFF	TGTGCCAGCAGACTCAGGGGGTTCACTGAAGCTTTCTTT	TRBJ1-1	TRBV28	TRBD1
CASSLTGFTDTQYF	TGTGCCAGCTCATTGACAGGTTTCACAGATACGCAGTATTTT	TRBJ2-3	TRBV18	.
CASTLGGLALDEQYF	TGTGCCAGCACGTTGGGTGGACTAGCTCTGGACGAGCAGTACTTC	TRBJ2-7	TRBV28	TRBD2
CASSLGGQGALKGYTF	TGTGCCAGCAGCTTAGGTGGACAGGGGGCCCTGAAAGGCTACACCTTC	TRBJ1-2	TRBV7-2	TRBD1
CASSGDRRNQPQHF	TGCGCCAGCAGCGGAGACAGACGGAATCAGCCCCAGCATTTT	TRBJ1-5	TRBV4-1	.
CASSQEYGTQYF	TGCGCCAGCAGCCAAGAGTACGGGACCCAGTACTTC	TRBJ2-5	TRBV4-1	.
CASSLTARGGSYNEQFF	TGTGCCAGCAGCTTGACGGCCCGGGGGGGCTCCTACAATGAGCAGTTCTTC	TRBJ2-1	TRBV7-2	TRBD2
CASSQDRAADSYEQYF	TGTGCCAGCAGCCAAGATCGTGCAGCGGACTCCTACGAGCAGTACTTC	TRBJ2-7	TRBV4-2	.
CASSVRAGASDEQFF	TGTGCCAGCAGCGTAAGGGCGGGCGCTTCGGATGAGCAGTTCTTC	TRBJ2-1	TRBV9	.
CASSLGSTYEQYF	TGTGCCAGCAGCTTGGGGTCTACCTACGAGCAGTACTTC	TRBJ2-7	TRBV5-6	.
CASSQHRGPGTGELFF	TGTGCCAGCAGCCAGCACAGGGGACCGGGCACCGGGGAGCTGTTTTTT	TRBJ2-2	TRBV7-3	TRBD1
CASSLDRATPEAFF	TGCGCCAGCAGCCTCGACAGGGCGACCCCTGAAGCTTTCTTT	TRBJ1-1	TRBV5-1	TRBD1
CASSARNEQGDYGYTF	TGTGCCAGCAGCGCCCGGAACGAACAGGGGGACTATGGCTACACCTTC	TRBJ1-2	TRBV9	TRBD1
CASSLDGANYGYTF	TGTGCCAGCAGCTTAGACGGGGCTAACTATGGCTACACCTTC	TRBJ1-2	TRBV7-9	.
CASSFGQGGREQYF	TGTGCCAGCAGCTTCGGACAGGGAGGGAGGGAGCAGTACTTC	TRBJ2-7	TRBV7-2	.
CASRAYGYTF	TGTGCCAGCAGGGCCTATGGCTACACCTTC	TRBJ1-2	TRBV2	.
CASSDWTGSNEQYF	TGTGCCAGCAGTGACTGGACAGGGAGCAACGAGCAGTACTTC	TRBJ2-7	TRBV6-5	TRBD1
CASSLVSHNEKLFF	TGTGCCAGCAGTTTGGTCAGTCACAATGAAAAACTGTTTTTT	TRBJ1-4	TRBV28	.
CASSLQGRKAFF	TGTGCCAGCAGTCTACAGGGTAGAAAAGCTTTCTTT	TRBJ1-1	TRBV28	.
CASSPHSDSSGYTF	TGTGCCAGCAGTCCCCACTCTGACAGTTCTGGCTACACCTTC	TRBJ1-2	TRBV27	.
CASSPLGTGIYEQYF	TGTGCCAGCAGCCCTCTAGGGACAGGGATCTACGAGCAGTACTTC	TRBJ2-7	TRBV7-9	TRBD1
CASSLGTGVLNTGELFF	TGTGCCAGCAGCTTAGGGACAGGGGTTCTGAACACCGGGGAGCTGTTTTTT	TRBJ2-2	TRBV11-2	TRBD1
CASSLFQSTDTQYF	TGTGCCAGCAGTTTATTTCAGAGCACAGATACGCAGTATTTT	TRBJ2-3	TRBV28	.
CASSLVGGYSNQPQHF	TGTGCCAGCAGCTTAGTGGGGGGGTATAGCAATCAGCCCCAGCATTTT	TRBJ1-5	TRBV7-8	.
CSARDRNEAFF	TGCAGTGCCCGCGACAGGAATGAAGCTTTCTTT	TRBJ1-1	TRBV20-1	.
CASSKEGEMGNLNTGELFF	TGTGCCAGCAGCAAAGAGGGGGAGATGGGAAACCTGAACACCGGGGAGCTGTTTTTT	TRBJ2-2	TRBV21-1	.
CASSVATRPHIVSRTEAFF	TGTGCCAGCAGCGTAGCTACGAGGCCGCACATCGTTAGCCGGACTGAAGCTTTCTTT	TRBJ1-1	TRBV9	.